Shown below are 15 T cell receptor beta chains from a single sample sequenced in a study of T cell changes during pregnancy in multiple sclerosis. This table comes from immunoSEQ multiplex PCR, and its TCRdb copy is limited to in-frame clones, with some not included. The table lists about 38,000 clones, over 85% of them singletons. Sequencing used CD4+ T cells from peripheral blood mononuclear cells, obtained before pregnancy. Receptor source: a female donor with multiple sclerosis, enrolled in a pregnancy study.

The rearrangement joins TRBV16 to TRBJ1-4; weak D call: TRBD1 (5 bases). This CDR3 contains 15 residues. V lost 4 bases, J lost 3 bases, and 12 bases lay in between. From germline, CDR1 is KGHSY and CDR2 FQNENV. This CDR3 is CASSLQGPANEKLFF. CDR3 DNA sequence: TGTGCCAGCAGCCTTCAGGGTCCAGCTAATGAAAAACTGTTTTTT. Supplemented by reference TRBV16 and TRBJ1-4, the full variable domain reads GEEVAQTPKHLVRGEGQKAKLYCAPIKGHSYVFWYQQVLKNEFKFLISFQNENVFDETGMPKERFSAKCLPNSPCSLEIQATKLEDSAVYFCASSLQGPANEKLFFGSGTQLSVL.

This clone was recorded once. This chain uses TRBV2 with TRBJ2-1, with D hard to call. The CDR3 loop spans 13 amino acids. V was clipped by 8 bases and J by 0 bases, with 8 bases between them. Germline lookup yields CDR1 SNHLY and CDR2 FYNNEI. CDR3 sequence (DNA): TGTGCCAGCCTAACGAGCTCCTACAATGAGCAGTTCTTC. As protein: CASLTSSYNEQFF.

The V call is TRBV30, the J call TRBJ2-7; D may be TRBD2 (5 bases). The CDR3 runs to 12 residues. V lost 0 bases to trimming and J lost 7 bases, with 10 bases between them. CDR1 and CDR2 (germline): GTSNPN, SVGIG (reference sequence). The CDR3 nucleotides read TGTGCCTGGAGTGTTAACCCGGGGGAGCAGTACTTC. This sequence encodes CAWSVNPGEQYF.

V gene TRBV28 combines with J gene TRBJ1-4, with TRBD1 matching 7 bases. The V gene end was trimmed by 7 bases and the J gene end by 8 bases; junction bases not matched to a gene: 13. CDR1 and CDR2 from the germline V gene are MDHEN and SYDVKM. This CDR3 has 15 residues. DNA of the CDR3: TGTGCCAGCACACGACCGACAGGGAATCCGGAAAAACTGTTTTTT. Residues: CASTRPTGNPEKLFF.

The chain carries TRBV28 and TRBJ1-2; 8 nucleotides agree with TRBD1. Unmatched junction bases numbered 11, after V lost 10 bases and J lost 7 bases. CDR3 length: 13 residues. Germline CDR1 is MDHEN and CDR2 is SYDVKM. DNA for the CDR3: TGTGCCACCGAGACAGGGGCAGATTCTGGCTACACCTTC. Protein: CATETGADSGYTF.

This rearrangement joins TRBV5-6 to TRBJ1-2; no clear D. Trimming shortened V by 3 bases and J by 8 bases, and 11 bases separated the two germline ends. This CDR3 is 12 amino acids long. From germline, CDR1 is SGHDT and CDR2 YYEEEE. Here the CDR3 DNA reads TGTGCCAGCAGCTGGTCCAGTTCCGGCTACACCTTC. Protein: CASSWSSSGYTF.

The chain couples TRBV7-8 to TRBJ1-3; 7 bases agree with TRBD1. This CDR3 is 15 amino acids long. In germline, CDR1 is SGHVS, CDR2 FQNEAQ. With V trimmed by 4 bases and J by 4 bases, 7 bases remained unmatched. CDR3 region: CASSSTRGQGNTIYF. The CDR3 DNA reads TGTGCCAGCAGCTCGACTCGGGGACAGGGAAACACCATATATTTT.

The rearrangement links TRBV6-7 to TRBJ1-2, with D perhaps matching TRBD1 (5 bases). TRBV6-7 is reported as an ORF; its role is uncertain. V lost 0 bases, J lost 4 bases, and 12 bases lay in between. CDR3 size: 15 residues. The chain's CDR3 is CASSYSGGSSYGYTF. The CDR3 coding sequence is TGTGCCAGCAGTTACTCGGGGGGGTCCAGCTATGGCTACACCTTC.

The chain links TRBV9 to TRBJ2-5; a weak D match, TRBD1 (6 bases). CDR1 and CDR2 from the germline V gene are SGDLS and YYNGEE. Trimming took off 4 bases at V and 5 bases at J, with 21 bases between the two ends. The CDR3 runs 16 residues. The CDR3 loop reads CASSPNGQGRGETQYF. In DNA form, the CDR3 reads TGTGCCAGCAGCCCCAACGGGCAGGGGAGAGGGGAGACCCAGTACTTC.

The chain combines TRBV11-1 with TRBJ2-2; perhaps TRBD1 as D (6 bases). This CDR3 contains 15 residues. V was shortened by 5 bases and J by 6 bases, with 16 bases between the two germline ends. Germline loops: CDR1 SGHAT, CDR2 FQDESV (reference sequence). The CDR3 DNA sequence: TGTGCCAGCAGCCACGGGACAAAGGGGCCCGGGGAGCTGTTTTTT. As protein: CASSHGTKGPGELFF.

This chain links TRBV4-3 with TRBJ1-5, with unresolved D. The CDR3 is 14 residues long. Germline assignment: CDR1 LGHNA and CDR2 YSLEER. With 0 bases removed from V and 10 bases from J, the gap between germline ends came to 13 bases. The CDR3 loop is CASSQDSKAGPQHF. In DNA form, the CDR3 reads TGCGCCAGCAGCCAAGATAGCAAGGCCGGCCCCCAGCATTTT.

This sequence joins TRBV28 and TRBJ1-6, with TRBD1 as a possible D gene (6 bases). CDR1 and CDR2 (germline): MDHEN, SYDVKM. The CDR3 loop spans 12 amino acids. V dropped 5 bases and J dropped 7 bases, with 6 bases sitting between them. The CDR3 spells CASSGQNSPLHF. The CDR3 DNA is TGTGCCAGCAGTGGACAGAATTCACCCCTCCACTTT.

The chain links TRBV5-1 to TRBJ2-2; D may be TRBD2 (6 bases). V lost 0 bases and J 2 bases, leaving 14 bases between the germline ends. The germline gives CDR1 SGHRS, CDR2 YFSETQ. The CDR3 covers 17 residues. The CDR3, as DNA: TGCGCCAGCAGCTTGGGGGTTAGCGGACTCAACACCGGGGAGCTGTTTTTT. This gives the protein CASSLGVSGLNTGELFF.

For the CDR3, the DNA is TGTGCCAGCAGCCCCGGACAGGGCGATCAGCCCCAGCATTTT. The encoded protein is CASSPGQGDQPQHF. This chain uses TRBV5-4 with TRBJ1-5; 8 nucleotides match TRBD1. Germline V gene data show CDR1 as SGHNT and CDR2 as YYREEE (reference sequence). This CDR3 spans 14 amino acids. Trimming took 4 bases from V and 5 from J; bases not matched to a gene: 5.

The V gene is TRBV5-6, the J gene TRBJ1-4; no clear D gene. V gave up 0 bases and J gave up 2 bases, with 8 bases separating them. CDR3 length: 15 residues. Germline CDR1 SGHDT, CDR2 YYEEEE. CDR3 in amino acids: CASSLERYTNEKLFF. CDR3 in DNA: TGTGCCAGCAGCTTGGAGAGGTACACTAATGAAAAACTGTTTTTT.